This T cell receptor beta chain came from a study of OX40 agonist ivuxolimab in advanced cancers. CDR1 is SQVTM, CDR2 ANQGSEA, per germline. Trimming pared 4 bases from V and 4 bases from J, leaving 15 bases between. This CDR3 is built from 14 residues. Method: immunoSEQ multiplex PCR; TCRdb's copy keeps in-frame clones and lacks some. Of 90,000 to 100,000 clones listed, around 88% are singletons. Sequences were derived from CD4+ or CD8+ T cells sorted from blood, sampled in a trial of the OX40 agonist ivuxolimab. The receptor was isolated from an adult with an advanced solid tumor such as melanoma, head and neck, liver or kidney cancer. This sequence joins TRBV29-1 and TRBJ2-3, with a possible D match to TRBD2 (6 bases). CDR3 DNA sequence: TGCAGCGTTGGAGTTGGAGGGATGCCAGATACGCAGTATTTT. Residues: CSVGVGGMPDTQYF.